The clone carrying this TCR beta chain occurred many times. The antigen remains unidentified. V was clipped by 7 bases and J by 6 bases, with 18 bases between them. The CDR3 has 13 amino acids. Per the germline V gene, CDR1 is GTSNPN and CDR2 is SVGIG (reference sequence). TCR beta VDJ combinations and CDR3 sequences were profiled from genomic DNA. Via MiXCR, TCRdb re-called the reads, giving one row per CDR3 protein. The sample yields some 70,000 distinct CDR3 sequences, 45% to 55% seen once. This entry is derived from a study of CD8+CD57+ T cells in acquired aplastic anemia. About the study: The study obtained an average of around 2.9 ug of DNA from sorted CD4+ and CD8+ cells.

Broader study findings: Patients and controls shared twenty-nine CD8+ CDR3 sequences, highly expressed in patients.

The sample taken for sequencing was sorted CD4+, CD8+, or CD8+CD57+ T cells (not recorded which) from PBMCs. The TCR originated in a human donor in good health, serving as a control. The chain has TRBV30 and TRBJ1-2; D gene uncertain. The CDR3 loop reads CASFENRFDGYTF. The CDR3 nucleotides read TGTGCCTCCTTCGAAAACAGATTCGATGGCTACACCTTC.